A selection of T cell receptor beta chains follows, all from one sample in a study of blood T cell repertoires in COVID-19. Profiled with immunoSEQ multiplex PCR; TCRdb holds only in-frame clones, not every one. The table has tens of thousands of clones, around 90% seen once. Sequencing input: peripheral blood. The receptors were sampled from a man aged 50-59 years with active or convalescent COVID-19. Each CDR3 is given with its conserved first and last residue. D genes are given only for firm matches.

>TRBD1|TRBJ2-7|TRBV6-6|16
CASSPRTGLIPWEQYF
TGTGCCAGCAGTCCCAGGACAGGACTCATTCCGTGGGAGCAGTACTTC
>TRBD2|TRBJ2-7|TRBV3-1/TRBV3-2|15
CASSLGLAASYEQYF
TGTGCCAGCAGCCTGGGACTAGCGGCTTCCTACGAGCAGTACTTC
>TRBD1|TRBJ1-4|TRBV9|15
CASSVGDRGIEKLFF
TGTGCCAGCAGCGTGGGGGACAGGGGGATTGAAAAACTGTTTTTT
>.|TRBJ1-2|TRBV7-9|16
CASSPRKEGWAYGYTF
TGTGCCAGCAGCCCTAGGAAGGAGGGATGGGCGTATGGCTACACCTTC
>TRBD2|TRBJ2-1|TRBV30|15
CAWSPRTSDHNEQFF
TGTGCCTGGAGTCCCAGGACTAGCGATCACAATGAGCAGTTCTTC
>.|TRBJ1-3|TRBV2|14
CASSETHPRDTIYF
TGTGCCAGCAGTGAAACACACCCCCGGGACACCATATATTTT
>.|TRBJ2-1|TRBV9|14
CASSVASAYNEQFF
TGTGCCAGCAGCGTAGCAAGCGCCTACAATGAGCAGTTCTTC
>.|TRBJ1-4|TRBV7-2|17
CASSLGVRVLTNEKLFF
TGTGCCAGCAGCTTAGGAGTGAGGGTATTGACTAATGAAAAACTGTTTTTT
>TRBD1|TRBJ1-2|TRBV28|13
CASSPGQGGGYTF
TGTGCCAGCAGTCCGGGACAGGGTGGTGGCTACACCTTC
>TRBD1|TRBJ1-5|TRBV24-1|16
CATSDSGTGAWWPQHF
TGTGCCACCAGTGATTCGGGGACAGGGGCTTGGTGGCCCCAGCATTTT
>.|TRBJ2-7|TRBV4-1|16
CASSQGRPGTSYEQYF
TGCGCCAGCAGCCAAGGTAGGCCAGGTACCTCCTACGAGCAGTACTTC